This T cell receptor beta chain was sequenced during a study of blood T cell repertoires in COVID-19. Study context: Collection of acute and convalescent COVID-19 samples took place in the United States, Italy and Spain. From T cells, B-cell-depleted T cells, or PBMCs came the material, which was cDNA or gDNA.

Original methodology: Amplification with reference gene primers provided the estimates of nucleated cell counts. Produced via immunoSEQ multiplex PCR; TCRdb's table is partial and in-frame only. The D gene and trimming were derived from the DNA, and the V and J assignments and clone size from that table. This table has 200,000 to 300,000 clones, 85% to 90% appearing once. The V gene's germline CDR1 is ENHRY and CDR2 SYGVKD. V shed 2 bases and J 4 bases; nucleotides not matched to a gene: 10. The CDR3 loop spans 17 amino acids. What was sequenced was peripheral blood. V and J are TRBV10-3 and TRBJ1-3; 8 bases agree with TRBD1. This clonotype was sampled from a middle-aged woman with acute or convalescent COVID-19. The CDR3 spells CAISEPQTGTGGNTIYF. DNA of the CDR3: TGTGCCATCAGTGAGCCTCAGACCGGGACAGGAGGAAACACCATATATTTT.